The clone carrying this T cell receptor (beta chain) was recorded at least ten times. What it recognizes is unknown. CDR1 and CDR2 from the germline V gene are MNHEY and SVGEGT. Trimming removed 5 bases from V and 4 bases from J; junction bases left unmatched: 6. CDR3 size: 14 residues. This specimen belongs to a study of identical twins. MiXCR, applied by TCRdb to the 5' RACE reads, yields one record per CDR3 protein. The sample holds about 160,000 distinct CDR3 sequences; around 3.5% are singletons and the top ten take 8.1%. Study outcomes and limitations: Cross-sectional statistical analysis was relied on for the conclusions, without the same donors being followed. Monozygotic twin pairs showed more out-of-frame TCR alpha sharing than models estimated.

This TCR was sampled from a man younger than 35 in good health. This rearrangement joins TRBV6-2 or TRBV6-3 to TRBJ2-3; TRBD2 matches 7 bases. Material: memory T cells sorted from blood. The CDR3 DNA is TGTGCCAGCAGTCCTGGGGGGGGAGCAGATACGCAGTATTTT. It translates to CASSPGGGADTQYF.